The rows below give T cell receptor beta chains drawn from one sample of a study of control samples from healthy donors and cancer patients. Generated by immunoSEQ multiplex PCR, the TCRdb table keeps only in-frame clones and is missing some. Of 150,000 to 200,000 clones detected, around 92% appear once; the ten largest clones hold about 1.6%. Sequencing was done on a sample of blood. Every receptor here comes from a woman in her 30s in good health. Both conserved end residues are part of each CDR3. D genes are given only for firm matches. Expanded clones get a size class; other rows say once, few or many, or leave the size out.

clone size	J gene	D gene	V gene	CDR3 DNA	CDR3 protein
.	TRBJ1-2	.	TRBV21-1	TGTGCCAGCAGCAACCCAGGGGGCGAAGGCTACACCTTC	CASSNPGGEGYTF
once	TRBJ2-2	TRBD2	TRBV7-9	TGTGCCAGCAGCTTAGGAGCGGGGGGGAACACCGGGGAGCTGTTTTTT	CASSLGAGGNTGELFF
.	TRBJ1-1	TRBD1	TRBV9	TGTGCCAGCAGCGAAGGGGCAGGGGGCAGGACTGAAGCTTTCTTT	CASSEGAGGRTEAFF
.	TRBJ2-5	TRBD2	TRBV10-3	TGTGCCATCAGTGCTAGCGGGGAGACCCAGTACTTC	CAISASGETQYF
once	TRBJ1-2	.	TRBV5-1	TGCGCCAGCAGCTTAACGGGGGCATGGGGCTACACCTTC	CASSLTGAWGYTF
once	TRBJ2-1	TRBD2	TRBV10-2	TGCGCCAGCAGACTAGCGGGGCTTTACAATGAGCAGTTCTTC	CASRLAGLYNEQFF
.	TRBJ1-3	.	TRBV5-4	TGTGCCAGCAGCTTAGGGAGCTCTGGAAACACCATATATTTT	CASSLGSSGNTIYF
.	TRBJ2-1	TRBD2	TRBV6-5	TGTGCCAGCAGTTACACTAGCGGCTACAATGAGCAGTTCTTC	CASSYTSGYNEQFF
.	TRBJ1-5	.	TRBV5-4	TGTGCCAGCAGCTTTAACAGCAATCAGCCCCAGCATTTT	CASSFNSNQPQHF
.	TRBJ2-5	TRBD2	TRBV28	TGTGCCAGCAGTTTCTTGTTTGGACTAGTGTCGGGAGAGACCCAGTACTTC	CASSFLFGLVSGETQYF
.	TRBJ2-7	TRBD2	TRBV24-1	TGTGCCACCAGTGATTCCTCGACTAGCGGCTACGAGCAGTACTTC	CATSDSSTSGYEQYF
.	TRBJ1-1	TRBD1	TRBV5-8	TGTGCCAGCAGGTTGGGGGACAGGGCGAACACTGAAGCTTTCTTT	CASRLGDRANTEAFF
.	TRBJ1-2	.	TRBV29-1	TGCAGCGTTGAAGAGCGACACTATACCTATGGCTACACCTTC	CSVEERHYTYGYTF
.	TRBJ2-2	.	TRBV19	TGTGCCAGTAGTTTGGGACAGGGAACTAGCGGGCCGAACACCGGGGAGCTGTTTTTT	CASSLGQGTSGPNTGELFF
.	TRBJ1-2	.	TRBV9	TGTGCCAGCAGCCAGGCCACAGGGCCCTATGGCTACACCTTC	CASSQATGPYGYTF
.	TRBJ2-6	TRBD1	TRBV7-3	TGTGCCAGCAGCAAGGGGACAGGGGTTTTCTCTGGGGCCAACGTCCTGACTTTC	CASSKGTGVFSGANVLTF
.	TRBJ2-3	TRBD2	TRBV5-1	TGCGCCAGCAGCTTGGGACTAGCGGGGGGCACAGATACGCAGTATTTT	CASSLGLAGGTDTQYF
.	TRBJ1-1	.	TRBV7-9	TGTGCCAGCAGCTTATCCGCCAGGGACACTGAAGCTTTCTTT	CASSLSARDTEAFF
.	TRBJ2-3	TRBD2	TRBV7-9	TGTGCCAGCAGCCGGGGACTAGCGGGAGCAGATACGCAGTATTTT	CASSRGLAGADTQYF
.	TRBJ2-1	TRBD1	TRBV2	TGTGCCAGCAGGGGGACAGGGGTTAGGAATGAGCAGTTCTTC	CASRGTGVRNEQFF
.	TRBJ2-2	TRBD2	TRBV28	TGTGCCAGCAGGGTGGGAGGGCGAACCGGGGAGCTGTTTTTT	CASRVGGRTGELFF
.	TRBJ2-7	TRBD2	TRBV6-6	TGTGCCAGCAGGCCCCAGCGGGAGGGATACGAGCAGTACTTC	CASRPQREGYEQYF
.	TRBJ2-7	.	TRBV4-2	TGTGCCAGCAGCCAAGATCGCGGAGGGGGGGCTTACGAGCAGTACTTC	CASSQDRGGGAYEQYF
.	TRBJ1-2	TRBD1	TRBV4-2	TGTGCCAGCAGCGACCGGGACAGGGGGGACTATGGCTACACCTTC	CASSDRDRGDYGYTF
.	TRBJ2-1	TRBD2	TRBV7-9	TGTGCCAGCAGCTTCACTAGCGGGGACAATGAGCAGTTCTTC	CASSFTSGDNEQFF
.	TRBJ2-5	TRBD1	TRBV5-1	TGCGCCAGCACGGGACAGGGGATGAGAGAGACCCAGTACTTC	CASTGQGMRETQYF
.	TRBJ1-2	.	TRBV5-4	TGTGCCAGCAGCTTGGCCGTGACAGACTATGGCTACACCTTC	CASSLAVTDYGYTF
.	TRBJ2-1	TRBD2	TRBV27	TGTGCCAGCAGCCCGACTAGCGGGAGTTTGGATGAGCAGTTCTTC	CASSPTSGSLDEQFF
.	TRBJ1-6	.	TRBV28	TGTGCCAGCAGTGGCGGGACAACGAATTCACCCCTCCACTTT	CASSGGTTNSPLHF
.	TRBJ2-3	.	TRBV9	TGTGCCAGCAGCGAAAGAGCTGGGGGCACAGATACGCAGTATTTT	CASSERAGGTDTQYF
.	TRBJ1-2	TRBD1	TRBV4-3	TGCGCCAGCAGCCAAGATATGGGGGACAGGGGCTATGGCTACACCTTC	CASSQDMGDRGYGYTF
.	TRBJ2-7	TRBD2	TRBV28	TGTGCCAGCAGATCGACTAGCCCATCCTACGAGCAGTACTTC	CASRSTSPSYEQYF
.	TRBJ1-2	TRBD1	TRBV28	TGTGCCAGCAGTTTTTACAGGGGGCCATATGGCTACACCTTC	CASSFYRGPYGYTF
.	TRBJ1-6	.	TRBV2	TGTGCCAGCAGCGCTAGCTCCTATAATTCACCCCTCCACTTT	CASSASSYNSPLHF
.	TRBJ2-7	TRBD1	TRBV7-9	TGTGCCAGCAGCTTACGCGGACAGGGGAGTTACGAGCAGTACTTC	CASSLRGQGSYEQYF
.	TRBJ2-1	.	TRBV25-1	TGTGCCAGCAGATTGACTAGACCCAATGAGCAGTTCTTC	CASRLTRPNEQFF
once	TRBJ1-2	TRBD1	TRBV9	TGTGCCAGCAGCGTAGGAACAGGGGGTTTTTATGGCTACACCTTC	CASSVGTGGFYGYTF
.	TRBJ1-1	TRBD1	TRBV19	TGTGCCAGTAGTCCGGACAGGGGATTTGAAGCTTTCTTT	CASSPDRGFEAFF
.	TRBJ1-5	.	TRBV10-3	TGTGCCATCAGTGAGTCGAGCCAGGGCAATCAGCCCCAGCATTTT	CAISESSQGNQPQHF
.	TRBJ2-2	.	TRBV2	TGTGCCAGCAGTGGACAGGCGAGGGGCGGGGAGCTGTTTTTT	CASSGQARGGELFF
.	TRBJ1-1	TRBD1	TRBV14	TGTGCCAGCAGCCAACTACGACAGGGTGACACTGAAGCTTTCTTT	CASSQLRQGDTEAFF
.	TRBJ2-1	TRBD2	TRBV11-3	TGTGCCAGCAGCTTAGAGCTGGCGGGAGGGGGGAATGAGCAGTTCTTC	CASSLELAGGGNEQFF
.	TRBJ2-5	TRBD2	TRBV11-2	TGTGCCAGCAGCCCCGGACTAGCGGGGGGTGCAGAGACCCAGTACTTC	CASSPGLAGGAETQYF
.	TRBJ1-6	TRBD1	TRBV5-8	TGTGCCAGCAGCCTCGACAGGGGGAATTCACCCCTCCACTTT	CASSLDRGNSPLHF
.	TRBJ1-4	.	TRBV15	TGTGCCACCAGCAGGGGGCAGGGTAATGAAAAACTGTTTTTT	CATSRGQGNEKLFF